The 8 T cell receptor beta chains given below trace back to one sample, sequenced in a study of T-cell reconstitution after alpha-beta-depleted transplantation in children. Study conclusions and caveats: Newly produced T cells mostly provided counts and TCRbeta diversity after one year, as hyperexpanded clones declined.

These TCRs' antigens remain unknown. Preparation of the TCRbeta library used unique molecular identifiers. TCRdb re-analysed the PCR reads in MiXCR, keeping a single row per CDR3 protein. The data hold 330,000 or so distinct CDR3 sequences, with over 7% observed a single time. The sample was peripheral blood, taken 360 days after TCRalphabeta/CD19-depleted stem cell transplant. The receptor source for this set is a female patient aged 2-10 years who had a stem cell transplant for Fanconi anemia, so the T cells may come from the graft donor.

This clonotype has at least ten counts. This chain joins TRBV10-3 and TRBJ1-3; D remains ambiguous. Trimming took off 5 bases at V and 7 bases at J, with 18 bases between the two ends. The CDR3 contains 15 residues. CDR1 is ENHRY, CDR2 SYGVKD, per germline. As DNA, the CDR3 is TGTGCCATCAGTAGTGAAAGTTCCGCCACGAACACCATATATTTT. It translates to CAISSESSATNTIYF.

This clonotype showed up many times. The V and J genes are TRBV20-1 and TRBJ2-7; 9 bases are a match to TRBD1. Looked up from germline, CDR1 is DFQATT and CDR2 is SNEGSKA (reference sequence). After removal of 8 bases from V and 2 bases from J, the junction contained 7 bases not matched to a gene. This CDR3 is built from 13 residues. The CDR3 DNA reads TGCAGTTATTACCGGGACAGGGCCTACGAGCAGTACTTC. As protein: CSYYRDRAYEQYF.

This clonotype was recorded many times. This rearrangement joins TRBV6-5 to TRBJ2-1; no clear D gene. Germline CDR1 is MNHEY and CDR2 is SVGAGI. This CDR3 comprises 11 residues. Trimming took 2 bases from V and 6 from J, leaving 2 bases between them. The CDR3 region has the DNA TGTGCCAGCAGTTACGGCAATGAGCAGTTCTTC. Translation gives CASSYGNEQFF.

V and J are TRBV2 and TRBJ2-1; D gene uncertain. Per germline, CDR1 SNHLY and CDR2 FYNNEI. This CDR3 is 16 amino acids long. V lost 4 bases and J 0 bases, leaving 13 bases between the germline ends. CDR3 sequence: CASSVFSVSSYNEQFF. CDR3 coding DNA: TGTGCCAGCAGTGTTTTTTCCGTAAGCTCCTACAATGAGCAGTTCTTC. Complete variable domain (other parts from reference TRBV2 and TRBJ2-1): EPEVTQTPSHQVTQMGQEVILRCVPISNHLYFYWYRQILGQKVEFLVSFYNNEISEKSEIFDDQFSVERPDGSNFTLKIRSTKLEDSAMYFCASSVFSVSSYNEQFFGPGTRLTVL.

There are a few counts of this clonotype. The CDR3 coding sequence is TGTGCCAGCAGCTTGGGACAGGGTATAGTGATGGGCAATGAGCAGTTCTTC. Encoded protein: CASSLGQGIVMGNEQFF. The chain combines TRBV11-2 with TRBJ2-1; 9 bases fit TRBD1. V was clipped by 3 bases and J by 6 bases; unmatched bases: 12. Germline assignment: CDR1 SGHAT and CDR2 FQNNGV. The CDR3 consists of 17 residues.

This clonotype came up many times. This chain joins TRBV6-5 and TRBJ1-2, with D hard to call. Germline V gene data show CDR1 as MNHEY and CDR2 as SVGAGI. This CDR3 contains 13 residues. Trimming pared 2 bases from V and 2 bases from J, leaving 6 bases between. In nucleotides, the CDR3 is TGTGCCAGCAGTTACCGGCAGAACTATGGCTACACCTTC. It translates to CASSYRQNYGYTF.

This clonotype came up a few times. The CDR3 sequence is CASSFGRAGYTF. The CDR3, as DNA: TGTGCCAGCAGTTTCGGCAGGGCTGGCTACACCTTC. V and J are TRBV6-2 or TRBV6-3 and TRBJ1-2, with D maybe TRBD1 (5 bases). Germline CDR1 and CDR2: MNHEY and SVGEGT. Trimming stripped 4 bases from V and 7 bases from J, with 10 bases between. This CDR3 region has 12 residues.

V gene TRBV5-1 combines with J gene TRBJ2-3; TRBD2 matches at 7 bases. The length of the CDR3 is 16 residues. V shed 6 bases and J 3 bases; nucleotides not matched to a gene: 13. Germline CDR1 and CDR2: SGHRS and YFSETQ. CDR3 DNA: TGCGCCAGCACCCCTTGGGGGGGGTCTTCAACAGATACGCAGTATTTT. It translates to CASTPWGGSSTDTQYF. Full variable domain (missing parts from reference TRBV5-1 and TRBJ2-3): KAGVTQTPRYLIKTRGQQVTLSCSPISGHRSVSWYQQTPGQGLQFLFEYFSETQRNKGNFPGRFSGRQFSNSRSEMNVSTLELGDSALYLCASTPWGGSSTDTQYFGPGTRLTVL.